This T cell receptor beta chain was identified during a study of blood T cell repertoires in COVID-19. Some clones are missing from TCRdb's copy, which holds only in-frame ones; the method was immunoSEQ multiplex PCR. The table records about 83,000 clones, more than 75% of them present only once. The sequencing sample was made of peripheral blood. This TCR came from a man at least 80 years old with active or convalescent COVID-19.

The CDR3 coding sequence is TGTGCCAGCAGCCAAAGAATCACCCTAGATGGTGCTGGGGAGCTGTTTTTT. As protein: CASSQRITLDGAGELFF. The chain carries TRBV7-3 and TRBJ2-2; D call uncertain. Per the germline V gene, CDR1 is SGHTA and CDR2 is FQGTGA. CDR3 length: 17 residues. Trimming removed 5 bases from V and 8 bases from J, with 24 bases in between.